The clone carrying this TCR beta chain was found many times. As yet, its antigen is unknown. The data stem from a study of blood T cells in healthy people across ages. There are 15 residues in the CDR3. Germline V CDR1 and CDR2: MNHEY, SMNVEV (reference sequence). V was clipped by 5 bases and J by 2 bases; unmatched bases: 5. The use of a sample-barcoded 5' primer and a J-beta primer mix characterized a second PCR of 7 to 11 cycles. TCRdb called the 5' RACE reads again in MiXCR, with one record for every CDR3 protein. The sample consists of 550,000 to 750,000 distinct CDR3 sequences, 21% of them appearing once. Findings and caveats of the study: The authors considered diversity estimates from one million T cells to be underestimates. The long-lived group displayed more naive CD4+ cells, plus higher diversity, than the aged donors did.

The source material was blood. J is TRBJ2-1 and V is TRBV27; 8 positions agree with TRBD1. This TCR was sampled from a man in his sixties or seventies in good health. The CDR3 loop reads CASSPTGDTYNEQFF. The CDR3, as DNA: TGTGCCAGCAGTCCGACAGGGGATACCTACAATGAGCAGTTCTTC.